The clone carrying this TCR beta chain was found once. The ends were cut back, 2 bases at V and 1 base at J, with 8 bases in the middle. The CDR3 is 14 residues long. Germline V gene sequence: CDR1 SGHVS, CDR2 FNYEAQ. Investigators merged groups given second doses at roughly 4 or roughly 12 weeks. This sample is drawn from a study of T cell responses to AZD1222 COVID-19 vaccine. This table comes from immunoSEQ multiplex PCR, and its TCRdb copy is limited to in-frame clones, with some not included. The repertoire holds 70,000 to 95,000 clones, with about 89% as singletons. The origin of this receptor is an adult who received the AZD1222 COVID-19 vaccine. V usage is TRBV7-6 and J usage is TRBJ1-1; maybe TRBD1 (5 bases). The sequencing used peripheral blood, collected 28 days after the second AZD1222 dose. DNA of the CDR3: TGTGCCAGCAGCTTACAGGGTTGGAACACTGAAGCTTTCTTT. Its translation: CASSLQGWNTEAFF. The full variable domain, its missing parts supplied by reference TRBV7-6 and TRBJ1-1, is GAGVSQSPRYKVTKRGQDVALRCDPISGHVSLYWYRQALGQGPEFLTYFNYEAQQDKSGLPNDRFSAERPEGSISTLTIQRTEQRDSAMYRCASSLQGWNTEAFFGQGTRLTVV.